The next 19 T cell receptor beta chains were all read from a single sample in a study of blood T cell repertoires in COVID-19. Sequenced by immunoSEQ multiplex PCR; TCRdb stores in-frame clones only, minus some. In the table there are about 150,000 clones, around 80% of which are singletons. Material for sequencing was PBMCs or T cells enriched from blood (not recorded which). The receptors stem from a man between 70 and 80 years old who had been exposed to COVID-19.

The chain recombines TRBV7-8 with TRBJ1-2; 12 bases are a match to TRBD1. J was trimmed by 7 bases and V by 3 bases; bases with no gene match: 6. CDR3 length: 15 residues. Looked up from germline, CDR1 is SGHVS and CDR2 is FQNEAQ. The CDR3 DNA sequence: TGTGCCAGCAGCTTTCGGGGACAGGGGGCTGGTGGCTACACCTTC. This gives the protein CASSFRGQGAGGYTF.

The V gene is TRBV27, the J gene TRBJ2-3; TRBD2 agrees at 12 bases. The germline V gene has CDR1 MNHEY and CDR2 SMNVEV (reference sequence). Trimming removed 5 bases from V and 9 bases from J; junction bases left unmatched: 24. The CDR3 is 20 amino acids. The CDR3 region is CASSIRPPRGLAGLRGTQYF. The CDR3, as DNA: TGTGCCAGCAGTATTCGGCCTCCAAGGGGACTAGCGGGCCTGAGGGGAACGCAGTATTTT.

This chain joins TRBV4-3 and TRBJ1-2, with D perhaps TRBD1 (5 bases). The V gene's germline CDR1 is LGHNA and CDR2 YSLEER. The germline V and J ends were trimmed by 0 bases and 4 bases, with 21 bases remaining between them. The CDR3 consists of 18 residues. In nucleotides, the CDR3 is TGCGCCAGCAGCCAAGATCGGCAGGGCGGTACTTATAGCTATGGCTACACCTTC. Its translation is CASSQDRQGGTYSYGYTF.

The V call is TRBV7-6, the J call TRBJ1-4; 12 nucleotides align to TRBD1. Germline CDR1 SGHVS, CDR2 FNYEAQ. Losses at the gene ends were 5 bases for V and 4 bases for J; bases not matched to a gene: 5. This CDR3 contains 16 residues. The CDR3 region is CASSPGQGARNEKLFF. CDR3 bases: TGTGCCAGCAGCCCGGGACAGGGGGCGCGTAATGAAAAACTGTTTTTT.

Only one count was recorded for this clone. The chain combines TRBV6-2 or TRBV6-3 with TRBJ2-7; 11 bases line up with TRBD2. Trimming took 5 bases from V and 5 from J; bases not matched to a gene: 8. The length of the CDR3 is 15 residues. Germline CDR1 MNHEY, CDR2 SVGEGT. DNA of the CDR3: TGTGCCAGCAGTGACCGACTAGCGGGGAAGAACGAGCAGTACTTC. Its translation is CASSDRLAGKNEQYF.

This rearrangement joins TRBV4-3 to TRBJ2-3, with 16 bases aligning to TRBD2. CDR3 length: 20 amino acids. CDR1 is LGHNA, CDR2 YSLEER, per germline. The junction had 15 bases not matched to a gene; V was cut back by 5 bases and J by 4 bases. CDR3 DNA: TGCGCCAGCAGCGAAGGGACTAGCGGGGGGGCCAGTCGTCGGCCAGATACGCAGTATTTT. Translated, it gives CASSEGTSGGASRRPDTQYF.

A few counts support this clone. This chain links TRBV10-3 with TRBJ2-7; TRBD1 agrees at 8 bases. The V and J ends lost 7 bases and 5 bases, in that order; junction bases with no gene match: 7. CDR1 and CDR2 (germline): ENHRY, SYGVKD. The length of the CDR3 is 13 residues. The CDR3 DNA follows: TGTGCCATCACGAGGGGGACAGGCCACGAGCAGTACTTC. Residues: CAITRGTGHEQYF.

The V and J genes are TRBV5-1 and TRBJ2-7; 12 bases match TRBD2. Germline V CDR1 and CDR2: SGHRS, YFSETQ. The CDR3 runs 16 residues. V shed 0 bases and J 5 bases; nucleotides not matched to a gene: 6. The CDR3 nucleotides read TGCGCCAGCAGCTTGGGTCCTAGCGGGAGGGCCCACGAGCAGTACTTC. This gives the protein CASSLGPSGRAHEQYF.

Details on this clone: The same CDR3 can be traced to other DNA sequences in this sample. J is TRBJ1-1 and V is TRBV9; D call uncertain. Trimming took off 0 bases at V and 2 bases at J, with 5 bases between the two ends. The CDR3 runs to 13 residues. The germline V gene has CDR1 SGDLS and CDR2 YYNGEE. In DNA form, the CDR3 reads TGTGCCAGCAGCGTAGCAGGTAACACTGAAGCTTTCTTT. Translation: CASSVAGNTEAFF.

The CDR3 region is CAISESSGGLYNEQFF. In DNA, the CDR3 is TGTGCCATCAGTGAGTCAAGCGGGGGGCTATACAATGAGCAGTTCTTC. The chain links TRBV10-3 to TRBJ2-1; 9 bases line up with TRBD2. The CDR3 consists of 16 residues. V lost 0 bases to trimming and J lost 4 bases; unmatched junction nucleotides: 4. Germline loops: CDR1 ENHRY, CDR2 SYGVKD.

This sequence joins TRBV19 and TRBJ1-5, with 7 bases fitting TRBD1. With V trimmed by 5 bases and J by 1 base, 2 bases remained unmatched. The CDR3 runs to 14 residues. Germline assignment: CDR1 LNHDA and CDR2 SQIVND (reference sequence). The CDR3 DNA sequence: TGTGCCAGTAGTGTACAGGGGAGCAATCAGCCCCAGCATTTT. Its translation: CASSVQGSNQPQHF.

This clone occurred a few times. One end of the junction varies from germline; a read error may be responsible. The CDR3 loop reads CASSLGGGQNLF. For the CDR3, the DNA is TGTGCCAGCAGTCTCGGAGGTGGACAGAACCTCTTT. V and J are TRBV6-5 and TRBJ1-1; a possible D gene is TRBD1 (6 bases). The CDR3 contains 12 residues. Per the germline V gene, CDR1 is MNHEY and CDR2 is SVGAGI.

CDR3 nucleotides: TGTGCCACCACTAGCGGACGGGGCGAGCAGTACTTC. Encoded protein: CATTSGRGEQYF. V and J are TRBV2 and TRBJ2-7; 8 bases line up with TRBD2. This CDR3 is 12 amino acids long. Germline V lookup: CDR1 SNHLY, CDR2 FYNNEI. V was pared by 10 bases and J by 6 bases, with 8 bases of the junction left unmatched.

This clone was counted a single time. The J gene is TRBJ2-7, the V gene TRBV19, with no clear D. V dropped 3 bases and J dropped 0 bases, with 15 bases sitting between them. This CDR3 has 16 residues. Per the germline V gene, CDR1 is LNHDA and CDR2 is SQIVND (reference sequence). This CDR3 reads CASSMFFGQNSYEQYF. CDR3 sequence (DNA): TGTGCCAGTAGTATGTTCTTTGGGCAGAACTCCTACGAGCAGTACTTC.

DNA of the CDR3: TGTGCCAGCAGTTTGTCGGGGGATTACGAGCAGTACTTC. It codes for CASSLSGDYEQYF. This chain connects TRBV12-3 or TRBV12-4 to TRBJ2-7; TRBD2 might be the D (6 bases). V was cut by 3 bases and J by 4 bases, with 10 bases left in between. The CDR3 runs to 13 residues.

The V call is TRBV19, the J call TRBJ2-6, with D unresolved. Trimming took 4 bases from V and 1 from J, leaving 5 bases between them. The CDR3 runs 14 residues. CDR1 is LNHDA and CDR2 is SQIVND in the germline V gene (reference sequence). CDR3 coding DNA: TGTGCCAGTAGTAGGCCTTCTGGGGCCAACGTCCTGACTTTC. It specifies CASSRPSGANVLTF.

This rearrangement joins TRBV6-6 to TRBJ2-5; the D gene is possibly TRBD1 (6 bases). V was clipped by 7 bases and J by 4 bases, with 13 bases between them. CDR1 and CDR2 (germline): MNHNY, SVGAGI (reference sequence). This CDR3 region has 13 residues. CDR3 in amino acids: CASTDPGAETQYF. Here the CDR3 DNA reads TGTGCCAGCACCGATCCAGGGGCAGAGACCCAGTACTTC.

The rearrangement joins TRBV27 to TRBJ2-2; D possibly corresponds to TRBD1 (6 bases). The germline V and J ends were trimmed by 2 bases and 6 bases, with 10 bases remaining between them. CDR1 and CDR2 from the germline V gene are MNHEY and SMNVEV (reference sequence). The CDR3 extends over 14 amino acids. CDR3 loop: CASSLQGRAGELFF. CDR3 sequence (DNA): TGTGCCAGCAGTTTACAGGGGCGCGCCGGGGAGCTGTTTTTT.

The table lists this clone with a few counts. The chain recombines TRBV21-1 with TRBJ2-5; the D call in the table, TRBD1, was not verified against the DNA. TRBV21-1 is annotated as a pseudogene. This CDR3 has 12 residues. The CDR3 nucleotides read TGTGCCATCAGGGGCGTGGGAGAGACCCAGTACTTC. Amino acids: CAIRGVGETQYF.